The clone carrying this TCR beta chain appeared a few times. Generated by immunoSEQ multiplex PCR, the TCRdb table keeps only in-frame clones and is missing some. The data show about 25,000 clones, roughly 76% seen once. This entry belongs to a study of PD-1 blockade in classical Hodgkin lymphoma. About the research overall: Patients in the cohort were put on intravenous nivolumab, 3 mg/kg every 2 weeks.

Sample time point: cycle 4 day 1 (C4D1), after 5 to 7 weeks of nivolumab. Autologous stem cell transplantation was followed by relapse in every patient, and brentuximab vedotin exposure varied. Complete response, partial response or progressive disease made up the best responses. V was pared by 6 bases and J by 2 bases, with 16 bases between. CDR3 length: 15 residues. CDR1 is LNHDA and CDR2 is SQIVND in the germline V gene (reference sequence). This chain links TRBV19 with TRBJ2-5; a weak D match, TRBD1 (6 bases). Material: peripheral blood mononuclear cells (PBMCs), obtained before the fourth cycle of nivolumab. This TCR came from a human donor with classical Hodgkin lymphoma. This CDR3 reads CASRVTGWAQETQYF. The CDR3 DNA reads as TGTGCCAGTAGAGTAACAGGGTGGGCACAAGAGACCCAGTACTTC.